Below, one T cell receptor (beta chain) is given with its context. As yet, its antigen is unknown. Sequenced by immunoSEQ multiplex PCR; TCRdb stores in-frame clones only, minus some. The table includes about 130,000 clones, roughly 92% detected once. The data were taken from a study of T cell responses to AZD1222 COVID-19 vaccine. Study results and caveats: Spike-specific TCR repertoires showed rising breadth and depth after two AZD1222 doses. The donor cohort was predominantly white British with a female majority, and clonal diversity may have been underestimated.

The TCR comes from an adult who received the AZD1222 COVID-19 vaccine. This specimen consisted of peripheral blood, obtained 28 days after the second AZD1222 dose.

CDR3 nucleotide sequence: TGTGCCAGCAGCTTAGAGGGAGGGGGCACAGATACGCAGTATTTT. Encoded protein: CASSLEGGGTDTQYF. The chain employs TRBV7-7 and TRBJ2-3, with 7 bases fitting TRBD2. There are 15 residues in the CDR3. Germline lookup yields CDR1 SSHAT and CDR2 FNYEAQ (reference sequence). V gave up 1 base and J gave up 1 base; unmatched junction bases: 2.